Presented here are 2 T cell receptor beta chains from one specimen sequenced in a study of T cells in Graves' hyperthyroidism and ophthalmopathy. RNA transcripts yielded amplified TCR beta CDR3 regions. When the TCR CDR3 underwent first-round RT-PCR, the HTBI primer set was used. TCRdb re-called the multiplex PCR reads through MiXCR, storing one row per CDR3 protein. The sample has 480,000 or so distinct CDR3 sequences; 46% are singletons. The sequenced sample consisted of peripheral blood or thyroid tissue (not recorded which). These receptor sequences come from an adult woman with Graves' disease, either hyperthyroidism or ophthalmopathy (not recorded which).

At least ten counts were recorded for this clonotype. V gene TRBV6-5 combines with J gene TRBJ1-1, with D unclear. The CDR3 runs to 13 residues. Trimming removed 3 bases at V and 3 bases at J, with 8 bases between. CDR1 MNHEY and CDR2 SVGAGI come from the germline V gene. This CDR3 reads CASSYMVDTEAFF. Written as DNA, the CDR3 is TGTGCCAGCAGTTATATGGTGGACACTGAAGCTTTCTTT.

The genes are TRBV7-2 and TRBJ1-4; 10 bases align to TRBD1. CDR1 SGHTA and CDR2 FQGNSA come from the germline V gene. Trimming removed 1 base from V and 7 bases from J; junction bases left unmatched: 3. CDR3 length: 15 amino acids. In DNA, the CDR3 is TGTGCCAGCAGCTTAGAGACAGGGGGCGTTGAAAAACTGTTTTTT. Translating it yields CASSLETGGVEKLFF.